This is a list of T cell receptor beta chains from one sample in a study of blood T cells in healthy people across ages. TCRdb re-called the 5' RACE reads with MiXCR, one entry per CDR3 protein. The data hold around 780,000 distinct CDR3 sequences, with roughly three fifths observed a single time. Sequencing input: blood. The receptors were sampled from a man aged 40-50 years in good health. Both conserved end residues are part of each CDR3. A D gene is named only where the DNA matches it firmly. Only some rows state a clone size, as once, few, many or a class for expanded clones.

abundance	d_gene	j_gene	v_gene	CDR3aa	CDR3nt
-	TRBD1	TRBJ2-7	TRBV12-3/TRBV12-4	CASSPIYRGLYEQYF	TGTGCCAGCAGTCCAATATACAGGGGGCTTTACGAGCAGTACTTC
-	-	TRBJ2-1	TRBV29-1	CSVDRSYNEQFF	TGCAGCGTTGACAGGTCCTACAATGAGCAGTTCTTC
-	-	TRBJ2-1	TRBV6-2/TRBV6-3	CASSYNPTSSYNEQFF	TGTGCCAGCAGTTACAATCCGACGAGCTCCTACAATGAGCAGTTCTTC
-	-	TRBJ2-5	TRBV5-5	CASSLAGRVGETQYF	TGTGCCAGCAGCCTGGCCGGCAGGGTGGGAGAGACCCAGTACTTC
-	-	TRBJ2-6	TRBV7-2	CASSRRNGAGANVLTF	TGTGCCAGCAGCCGGCGAAATGGGGCTGGGGCCAACGTCCTGACTTTC
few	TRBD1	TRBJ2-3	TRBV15	CATSRPGQGRWSDTQYF	TGTGCCACCAGCAGACCGGGACAGGGGAGGTGGTCAGATACGCAGTATTTT
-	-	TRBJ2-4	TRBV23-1	CASRPRDRALAKNIQYF	TGCGCCAGCAGGCCCCGAGATAGGGCCTTAGCCAAAAACATTCAGTACTTC
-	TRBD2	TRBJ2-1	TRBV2	CASSISSGGPTYNEQFF	TGTGCCAGCAGTATTTCTAGCGGGGGCCCAACCTACAATGAGCAGTTCTTC
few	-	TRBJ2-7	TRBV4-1	CASRDYSYEQYF	TGCGCCAGCAGGGATTACTCCTACGAGCAGTACTTC
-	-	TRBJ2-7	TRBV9	CASSAGSLYEQYF	TGTGCCAGCAGCGCCGGAAGCCTCTACGAGCAGTACTTC
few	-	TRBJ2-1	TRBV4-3	CASSAHRVATMEQFF	TGCGCCAGCAGCGCCCACAGAGTTGCTACAATGGAGCAGTTCTTC
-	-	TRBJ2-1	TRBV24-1	CATSVRNYNEQFF	TGTGCCACCAGTGTCCGCAACTACAATGAGCAGTTCTTC
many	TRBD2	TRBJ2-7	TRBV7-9	CASKVSGGEQYF	TGTGCCAGCAAGGTTAGCGGGGGCGAGCAGTACTTC
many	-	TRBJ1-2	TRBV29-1	CSVEVRLYGYTF	TGCAGCGTTGAAGTACGTCTCTATGGCTACACCTTC
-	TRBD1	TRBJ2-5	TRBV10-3	CAIRLGTGQETQYF	TGTGCCATCAGATTGGGGACAGGGCAAGAGACCCAGTACTTC
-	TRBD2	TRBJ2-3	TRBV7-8	CASSLTGLADTDTQYF	TGTGCCAGCAGCCTAACGGGACTAGCGGACACAGATACGCAGTATTTT
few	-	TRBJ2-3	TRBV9	CASSRGLTSTDTQYF	TGTGCCAGCAGCCGGGGCCTCACTAGCACAGATACGCAGTATTTT
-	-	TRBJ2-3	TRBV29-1	CSGKQGLLGTDTQYF	TGCAGCGGGAAACAAGGGTTACTGGGCACAGATACGCAGTATTTT
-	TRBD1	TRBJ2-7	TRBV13	CASLPWSGQESYNEQYF	TGTGCCAGCCTCCCCTGGTCTGGACAGGAGTCTTACAATGAGCAGTACTTC
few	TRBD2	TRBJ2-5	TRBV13	CASSSRNSGTSEGTQYF	TGTGCCAGCAGCTCCCGGAATTCCGGGACTAGCGAAGGGACCCAGTACTTC
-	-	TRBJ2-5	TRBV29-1	CSVGMGRGQETQYF	TGCAGCGTAGGGATGGGGAGAGGCCAAGAGACCCAGTACTTC
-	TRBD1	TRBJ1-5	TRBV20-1	CSAVRTGGQPQHF	TGCAGTGCTGTTCGGACAGGGGGACAGCCCCAGCATTTT
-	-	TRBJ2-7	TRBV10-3	CATGGRQGYEQYF	TGTGCCACCGGGGGGAGACAGGGGTACGAGCAGTACTTC
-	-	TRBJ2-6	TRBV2	CASSANNLNTNVLTF	TGTGCCAGCAGTGCGAACAACCTGAATACCAACGTCCTGACTTTC
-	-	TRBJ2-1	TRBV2	CASSPDRNPYNEQFF	TGTGCCAGCAGCCCAGACAGGAACCCCTACAATGAGCAGTTCTTC
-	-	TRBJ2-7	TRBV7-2	CASSSDGAYEQYF	TGTGCCAGCAGCTCGGACGGAGCCTACGAGCAGTACTTC
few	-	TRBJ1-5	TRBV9	CASSVSSNQPQHF	TGTGCCAGCAGCGTCAGTAGCAATCAGCCCCAGCATTTT